Each of the 7 T cell receptor beta chains below was sequenced from the same sample in a study of CD8 T cells in ankylosing spondylitis. Overall study results and limits: One TCR beta motif, made up of seven to nine highly homologous variants, appeared characteristic of ankylosing spondylitis blood.

TCRdb itself ran the 5' RACE reads through MiXCR, one entry per CDR3 protein. Of fewer than 650,000 distinct CDR3 sequences detected, 10% to 15% appear once; the ten largest clones hold 6.5% to 7%. Antigens for these TCRs are unknown. Sequenced: blood, either unsorted or a sorted T cell fraction (not recorded which). The receptors derive from a male donor with ankylosing spondylitis.

This clonotype was picked up a small number of times. J is TRBJ1-3 and V is TRBV3-1; D gene unclear. CDR3 size: 15 residues. Germline CDR1 and CDR2: LGHDT and YNNKEL (reference sequence). V was pared by 3 bases and J by 1 base, with 10 bases between. CDR3 sequence (DNA): TGTGCCAGCAGCCATCCCGGAAAGTCTGGAAACACCATATATTTT. The encoded protein is CASSHPGKSGNTIYF.

The chain links TRBV27 to TRBJ2-2; TRBD2 matches at 11 bases. Trimming took 6 bases from V and 5 from J; bases not matched to a gene: 5. The V gene's germline CDR1 is MNHEY and CDR2 SMNVEV (reference sequence). This CDR3 contains 15 residues. The CDR3 loop is CASSAGTSGTGELFF. The CDR3 DNA reads TGTGCCAGCAGCGCCGGGACTAGCGGTACCGGGGAGCTGTTTTTT.

This clonotype was picked up a small number of times. This chain uses TRBV27 with TRBJ2-1; D may be TRBD1 or TRBD2 (6 bases each). Germline assignment: CDR1 MNHEY and CDR2 SMNVEV (reference sequence). Trimming took 4 bases from V and 6 from J, leaving 16 bases between them. This CDR3 spans 15 amino acids. The CDR3 DNA follows: TGTGCCAGCAGTTCACCGGGACTGACAGGCAATGAGCAGTTCTTC. As protein: CASSSPGLTGNEQFF.

The chain joins TRBV20-1 to TRBJ2-7; TRBD2 matches 9 bases. Germline loops: CDR1 DFQATT, CDR2 SNEGSKA (reference sequence). This CDR3 region has 16 residues. After removal of 0 bases from V and 3 bases from J, the junction contained 9 bases not matched to a gene. The CDR3 sequence: CSARDTSGFNGYEQYV. Written as DNA, the CDR3 is TGCAGTGCTAGAGATACTAGCGGGTTCAACGGCTACGAGCAGTACGTC.

This clonotype appeared a few times. Because the CDR3's place on the DNA is in doubt, the DNA is left out and the CDR3 is given as listed by TCRdb. CDR3 sequence: CASTLEGSTEAFF. V is TRBV6-1 and J is TRBJ1-1. Both ends counted, the CDR3 spans 13 residues. CDR1 and CDR2 (germline): MNHNS, SASEGT.

The V gene is TRBV7-2, the J gene TRBJ2-2; 10 bases fit TRBD1. With V trimmed by 7 bases and J by 0 bases, 5 bases remained unmatched. Per germline, CDR1 SGHTA and CDR2 FQGNSA. The CDR3 runs 16 residues. In DNA form, the CDR3 reads TGTGCCAGCAACCGACAGGGGGCCGCGAACACCGGGGAGCTGTTTTTT. Amino acids: CASNRQGAANTGELFF. The whole variable domain, remainder taken from reference TRBV7-2 and TRBJ2-2, is GAGVSQSPSNKVTEKGKDVELRCDPISGHTALYWYRQSLGQGLEFLIYFQGNSAPDKSGLPSDRFSAERTGGSVSTLTIQRTQQEDSAVYLCASNRQGAANTGELFFGEGSRLTVL.

This clonotype showed up just a few times. The J gene is TRBJ2-1, the V gene TRBV7-8; perhaps TRBD2 as D (5 bases). Germline lookup yields CDR1 SGHVS and CDR2 FQNEAQ. The CDR3 consists of 16 residues. The germline V and J ends were trimmed by 8 bases and 10 bases, with 27 bases remaining between them. The CDR3 nucleotides read TGTGCCAGCGCCTCGACTACCGACGAGTTAACGTGGGAGCAGTTCTTC. This codes for CASASTTDELTWEQFF.